These 5 T cell receptor beta chains share one sample of origin, sequenced in a study of T cell responses to AZD1222 COVID-19 vaccine. Libraries were prepared by immunoSEQ multiplex PCR; TCRdb keeps only in-frame clonotypes and omits some of them. This sample has around 200,000 clones, with around 93% found just once. The sample was peripheral blood, taken 28 days after the second dose of the MenACWY control vaccine. These receptors were taken from an adult who received the MenACWY meningococcal vaccine as a control.

The gene calls are TRBV5-5 and TRBJ1-4; no reliable D call. V lost 6 bases, J lost 4 bases, and 16 bases lay in between. The CDR3 has 15 amino acids. From germline, CDR1 is SGHKS and CDR2 YYEKEE (reference sequence). The CDR3 protein is CASTIAGSGNEKLFF. The CDR3 DNA follows: TGTGCCAGCACCATTGCGGGGTCGGGTAATGAAAAACTGTTTTTT.

This clone occurred a few times. The chain couples TRBV5-1 to TRBJ2-2; D unclear. The germline CDR1 and CDR2 sequences are SGHRS and YFSETQ. Trimming took off 0 bases at V and 0 bases at J, with 3 bases between the two ends. The CDR3 covers 14 residues. CDR3 nucleotide sequence: TGCGCCAGCAGCTTGGGGACGAACACCGGGGAGCTGTTTTTT. It yields the protein CASSLGTNTGELFF.

The chain couples TRBV7-3 to TRBJ2-7; TRBD1 aligns across 9 bases. Germline V gene sequence: CDR1 SGHTA, CDR2 FQGTGA. The CDR3 length is 13 residues. V shed 5 bases, J shed 3 bases, and the junction held 2 bases outside the gene matches. CDR3 sequence (DNA): TGTGCCAGCAGCCAGGACAGGGGCTACGAGCAGTACTTC. Translating it yields CASSQDRGYEQYF.

The rearrangement joins TRBV6-5 to TRBJ2-1, with 12 bases that match TRBD2. With V trimmed by 2 bases and J by 10 bases, 6 bases remained unmatched. Germline V gives CDR1 MNHEY, CDR2 SVGAGI. This CDR3 has 15 residues. The CDR3 DNA reads TGTGCCAGCAGTTACCGGACTAGCGGGGCGGGCGAGCAGTTCTTC. This gives the protein CASSYRTSGAGEQFF.

The chain is built from TRBV9 and TRBJ2-1; TRBD2 might be the D (5 bases). Trimming pared 0 bases from V and 7 bases from J, leaving 20 bases between. Germline V gene sequence: CDR1 SGDLS, CDR2 YYNGEE. This CDR3 region has 17 residues. The DNA for the CDR3 is TGTGCCAGCAGCGTAGGCAAGGGCAGGTTCGGGGTGAATGAGCAGTTCTTC. Encoded protein: CASSVGKGRFGVNEQFF.